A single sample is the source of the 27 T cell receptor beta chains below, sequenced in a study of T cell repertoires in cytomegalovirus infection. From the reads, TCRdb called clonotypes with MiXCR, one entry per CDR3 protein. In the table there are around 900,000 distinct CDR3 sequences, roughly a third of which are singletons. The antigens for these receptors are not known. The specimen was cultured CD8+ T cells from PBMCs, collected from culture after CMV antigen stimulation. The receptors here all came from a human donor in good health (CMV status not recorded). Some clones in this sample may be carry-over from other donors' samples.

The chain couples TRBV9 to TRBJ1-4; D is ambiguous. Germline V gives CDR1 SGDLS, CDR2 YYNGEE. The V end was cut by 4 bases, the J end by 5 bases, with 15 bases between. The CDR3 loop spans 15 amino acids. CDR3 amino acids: CASSIRNSFNEKLFF. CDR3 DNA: TGTGCCAGCAGCATTCGAAACAGTTTCAATGAAAAACTGTTTTTT.

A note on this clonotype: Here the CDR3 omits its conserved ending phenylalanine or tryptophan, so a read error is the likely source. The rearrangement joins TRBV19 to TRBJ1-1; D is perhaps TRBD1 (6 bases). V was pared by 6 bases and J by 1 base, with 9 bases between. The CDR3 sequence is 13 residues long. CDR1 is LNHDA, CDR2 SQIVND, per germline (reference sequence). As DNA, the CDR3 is TGTGCCAGTAGGAGCAGGGGGAACACTGAAGCTTTCTGT. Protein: CASRSRGNTEAFC.

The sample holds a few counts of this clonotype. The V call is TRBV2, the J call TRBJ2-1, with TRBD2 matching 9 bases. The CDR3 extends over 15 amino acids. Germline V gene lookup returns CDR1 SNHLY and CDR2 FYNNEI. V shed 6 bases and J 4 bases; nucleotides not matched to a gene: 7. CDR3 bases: TGTGCCAGCAGGACTCTAGCGGGGATATACAATGAGCAGTTCTTC. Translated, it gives CASRTLAGIYNEQFF.

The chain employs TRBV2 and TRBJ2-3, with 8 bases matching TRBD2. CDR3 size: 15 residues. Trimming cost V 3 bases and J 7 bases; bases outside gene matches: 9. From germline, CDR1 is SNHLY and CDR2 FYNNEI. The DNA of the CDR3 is TGTGCCAGCAGTGAGGAAAGCGGGGGTTTCAATACGCAGTATTTT. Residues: CASSEESGGFNTQYF.

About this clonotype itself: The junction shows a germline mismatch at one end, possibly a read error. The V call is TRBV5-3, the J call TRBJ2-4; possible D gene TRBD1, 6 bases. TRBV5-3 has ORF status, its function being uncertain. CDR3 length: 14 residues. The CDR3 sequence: CASSFGQSKNIQYF. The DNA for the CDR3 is TGTGCCAGCAGCTTCGGACAGTCCAAAAACATTCAGTACTTC.

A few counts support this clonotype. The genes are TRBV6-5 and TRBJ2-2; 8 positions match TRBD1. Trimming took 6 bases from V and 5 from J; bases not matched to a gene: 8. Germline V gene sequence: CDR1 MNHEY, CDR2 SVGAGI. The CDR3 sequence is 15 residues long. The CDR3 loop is CASRFIRGQTGELFF. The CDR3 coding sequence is TGTGCCAGCAGATTCATCAGGGGGCAAACCGGGGAGCTGTTTTTT.

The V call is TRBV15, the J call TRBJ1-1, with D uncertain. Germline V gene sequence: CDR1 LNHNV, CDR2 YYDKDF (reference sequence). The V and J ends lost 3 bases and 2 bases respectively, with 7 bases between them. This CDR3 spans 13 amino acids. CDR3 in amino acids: CATSSSHNTEAFF. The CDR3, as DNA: TGTGCCACCAGCAGTTCCCACAACACTGAAGCTTTCTTT.

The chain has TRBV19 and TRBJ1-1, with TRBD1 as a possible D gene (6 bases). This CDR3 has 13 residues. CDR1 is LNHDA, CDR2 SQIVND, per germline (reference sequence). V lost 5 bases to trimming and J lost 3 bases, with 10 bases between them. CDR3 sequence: CASSFTGYTEAFF. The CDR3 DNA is TGTGCCAGTAGTTTCACAGGGTACACTGAAGCTTTCTTT.

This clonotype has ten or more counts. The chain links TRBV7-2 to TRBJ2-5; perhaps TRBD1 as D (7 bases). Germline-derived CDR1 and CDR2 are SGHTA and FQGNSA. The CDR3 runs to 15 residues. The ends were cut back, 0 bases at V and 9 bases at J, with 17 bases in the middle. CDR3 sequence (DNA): TGTGCCAGCAGCTTAGCGATCAGGGGGGCCAAACCCCAGTACTTC. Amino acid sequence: CASSLAIRGAKPQYF.

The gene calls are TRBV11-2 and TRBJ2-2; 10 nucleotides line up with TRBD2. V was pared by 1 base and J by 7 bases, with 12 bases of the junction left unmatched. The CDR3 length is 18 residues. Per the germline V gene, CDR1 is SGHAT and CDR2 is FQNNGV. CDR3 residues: CASSLVASGGVGIGELFF. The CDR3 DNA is TGTGCCAGCAGCTTAGTCGCCAGCGGGGGGGTTGGCATCGGGGAGCTGTTTTTT.

CDR3 sequence: CASSFTGEEQYV. In DNA, the CDR3 is TGTGCCAGCAGTTTCACAGGGGAGGAGCAGTACGTC. This chain links TRBV28 with TRBJ2-7; 7 bases are a match to TRBD1. The V gene's germline CDR1 is MDHEN and CDR2 SYDVKM. V lost 3 bases to trimming and J lost 7 bases; unmatched junction nucleotides: 3. There are 12 residues in the CDR3.

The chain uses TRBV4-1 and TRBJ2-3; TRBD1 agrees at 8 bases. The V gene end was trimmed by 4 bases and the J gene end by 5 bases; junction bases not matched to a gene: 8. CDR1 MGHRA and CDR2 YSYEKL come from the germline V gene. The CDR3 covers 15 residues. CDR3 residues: CASSPLSRGQDTQYF. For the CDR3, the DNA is TGCGCCAGCAGCCCCCTTAGCAGGGGGCAAGATACGCAGTATTTT.

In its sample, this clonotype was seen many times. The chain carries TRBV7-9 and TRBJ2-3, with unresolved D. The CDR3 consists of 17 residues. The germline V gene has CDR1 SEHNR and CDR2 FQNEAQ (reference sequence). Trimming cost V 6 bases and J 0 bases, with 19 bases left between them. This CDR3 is CASRYSLGTPSTDTQYF. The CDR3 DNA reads TGTGCCAGCAGATACTCCCTGGGTACCCCTAGCACAGATACGCAGTATTTT.

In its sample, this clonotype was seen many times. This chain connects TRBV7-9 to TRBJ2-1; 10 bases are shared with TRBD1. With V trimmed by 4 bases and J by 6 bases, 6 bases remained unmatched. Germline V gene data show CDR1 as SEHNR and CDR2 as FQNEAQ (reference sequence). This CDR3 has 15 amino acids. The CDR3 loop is CASSSRDRGVNEQFF. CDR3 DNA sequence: TGTGCCAGCAGCTCCCGGGACAGGGGTGTCAATGAGCAGTTCTTC.

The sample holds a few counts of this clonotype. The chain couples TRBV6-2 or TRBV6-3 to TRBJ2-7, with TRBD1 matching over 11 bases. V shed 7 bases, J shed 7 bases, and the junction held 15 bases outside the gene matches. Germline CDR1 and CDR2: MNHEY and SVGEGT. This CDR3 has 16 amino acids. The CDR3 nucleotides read TGTGCCAGCACCCTGGACCGGGACAGGGGGAACGGTGAGCAGTACGTC. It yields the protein CASTLDRDRGNGEQYV.

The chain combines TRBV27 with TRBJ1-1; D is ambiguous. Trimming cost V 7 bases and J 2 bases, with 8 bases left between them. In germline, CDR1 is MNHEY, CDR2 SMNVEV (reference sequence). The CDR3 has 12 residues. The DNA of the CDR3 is TGTGCCAGCATCGCCGACAACACTGAAGCTTTCTTT. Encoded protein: CASIADNTEAFF.

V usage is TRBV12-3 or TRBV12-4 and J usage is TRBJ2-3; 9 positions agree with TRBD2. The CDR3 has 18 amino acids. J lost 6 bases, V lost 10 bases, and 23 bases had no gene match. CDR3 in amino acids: CANSVSTHLAGIRDTQYF. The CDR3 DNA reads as TGTGCCAACAGCGTCAGTACCCACCTAGCGGGGATTAGGGATACGCAGTATTTT.

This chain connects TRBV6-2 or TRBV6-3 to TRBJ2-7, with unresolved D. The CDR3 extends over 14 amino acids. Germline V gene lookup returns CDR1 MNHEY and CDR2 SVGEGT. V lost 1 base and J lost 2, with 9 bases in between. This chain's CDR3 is CASSYWNTTYEQYF. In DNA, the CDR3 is TGTGCCAGCAGTTACTGGAATACCACCTACGAGCAGTACTTC.

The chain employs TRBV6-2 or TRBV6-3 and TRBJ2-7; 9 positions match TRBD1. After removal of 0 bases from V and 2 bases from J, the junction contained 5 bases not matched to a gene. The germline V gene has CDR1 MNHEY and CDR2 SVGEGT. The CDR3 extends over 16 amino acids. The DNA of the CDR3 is TGTGCCAGCAGTTACTCAGGGGACAGGGTGCCCTACGAGCAGTACGTC. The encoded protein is CASSYSGDRVPYEQYV.

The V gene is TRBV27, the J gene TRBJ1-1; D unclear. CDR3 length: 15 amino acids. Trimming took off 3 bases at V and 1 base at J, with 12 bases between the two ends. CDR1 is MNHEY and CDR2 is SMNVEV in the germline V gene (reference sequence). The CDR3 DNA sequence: TGTGCCAGCAGTTTCTCCGAGGACTCGAACACTGAAGCTTTCTTT. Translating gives CASSFSEDSNTEAFF.

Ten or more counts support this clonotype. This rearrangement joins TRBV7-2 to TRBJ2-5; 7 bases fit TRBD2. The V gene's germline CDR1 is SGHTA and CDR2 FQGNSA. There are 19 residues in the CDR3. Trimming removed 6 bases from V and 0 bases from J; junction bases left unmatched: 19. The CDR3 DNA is TGTGCCAGCAGTTTTAGGGTGGGGACTATTATACTGTACCAAGAGACCCAGTACTTC. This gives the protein CASSFRVGTIILYQETQYF.

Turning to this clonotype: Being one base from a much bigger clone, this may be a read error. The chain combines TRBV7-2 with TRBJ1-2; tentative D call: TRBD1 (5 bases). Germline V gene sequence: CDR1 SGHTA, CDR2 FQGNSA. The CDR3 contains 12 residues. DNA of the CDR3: TGTGTCAGTTACAAAGGGGTCTTCGGCTACACCTTC. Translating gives CVSYKGVFGYTF.

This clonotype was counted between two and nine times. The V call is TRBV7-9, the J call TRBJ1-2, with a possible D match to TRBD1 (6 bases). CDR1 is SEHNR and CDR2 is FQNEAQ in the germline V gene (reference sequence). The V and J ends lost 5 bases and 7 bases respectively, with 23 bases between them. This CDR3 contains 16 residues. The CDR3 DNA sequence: TGTGCCAGCAGCAAGACAGGCCCCGGGAGCGGCGGTGGCTACACCTTC. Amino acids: CASSKTGPGSGGGYTF.

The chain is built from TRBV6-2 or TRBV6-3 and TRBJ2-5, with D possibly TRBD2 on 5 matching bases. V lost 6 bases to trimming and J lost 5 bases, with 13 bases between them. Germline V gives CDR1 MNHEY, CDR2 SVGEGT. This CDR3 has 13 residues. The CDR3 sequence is CASSQRTGETQYF. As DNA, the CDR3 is TGTGCCAGCAGCCAACGGACGGGGGAGACCCAGTACTTC.

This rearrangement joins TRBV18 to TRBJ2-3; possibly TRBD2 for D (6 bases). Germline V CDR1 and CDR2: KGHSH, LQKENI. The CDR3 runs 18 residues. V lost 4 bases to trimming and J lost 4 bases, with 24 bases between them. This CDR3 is CASSRPGLSTFGADTQYF. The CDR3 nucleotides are TGTGCCAGCTCACGACCGGGACTCTCAACATTTGGTGCAGATACGCAGTATTTT.

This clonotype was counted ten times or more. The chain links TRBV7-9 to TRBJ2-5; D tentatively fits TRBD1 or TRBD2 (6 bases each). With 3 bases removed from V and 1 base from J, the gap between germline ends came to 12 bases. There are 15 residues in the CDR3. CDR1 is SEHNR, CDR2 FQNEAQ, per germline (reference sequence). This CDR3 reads CASSFTGTFQETQYF. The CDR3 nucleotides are TGTGCCAGCAGCTTCACAGGGACTTTCCAAGAGACCCAGTACTTC.

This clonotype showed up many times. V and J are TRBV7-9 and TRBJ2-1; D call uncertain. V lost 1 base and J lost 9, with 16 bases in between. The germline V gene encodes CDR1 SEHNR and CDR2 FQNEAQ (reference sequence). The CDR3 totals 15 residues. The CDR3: CASSLGVHAIAEQFF. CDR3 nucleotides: TGTGCCAGCAGCTTAGGGGTACATGCGATCGCTGAGCAGTTCTTC.